This T cell receptor (beta chain) was documented in a study of T-cell memory formation after mild COVID-19. General study findings and limits: Contracting CD4+ clones sat mainly in CM and EM; CD8+ in EMRA. Researchers could not confirm that second-wave clones peaking on day 37 targeted SARS-CoV-2.

As for this clonotype: Its antigen is as yet unknown.

This CDR3 has 15 amino acids. Germline CDR1 is MNHEY and CDR2 is SVGAGI. The J segment lost 4 bases and the V segment lost 6 bases, leaving 7 bases of the junction unmatched. TCRdb called the 5' RACE reads again in MiXCR, with one record for every CDR3 protein. The sample holds around 340,000 distinct CDR3 sequences, approximately 16% seen once. The sequence was obtained from a man in his late teens or twenties who had mild COVID-19 (a few samples of this study predate the infection). Cell type and time point are not known. The rearrangement joins TRBV6-5 to TRBJ2-3; TRBD1 agrees at 10 bases. The sequencing sample was made of PBMCs or a T cell subset sorted from them (not recorded which). The chain's CDR3 is CASSRQGARSDTQYF. CDR3 sequence (DNA): TGTGCCAGCAGCCGACAGGGGGCCAGATCAGATACGCAGTATTTT.